This paragraph reports one T cell receptor (beta chain). This clone's antigen is unknown. Qualities for individual bases were not recorded, and no much larger clone is one base off. These data originate in a study of CD8+ T cells in alopecia areata (dated by TCRdb to between 2017 and 2018). For the study in its entirety: Treated patients were enrolled in an open-label pilot trial of oral tofacitinib at 5 to 10 mg twice daily for moderate-to-severe alopecia areata. Biopsies were taken from tofacitinib-treated patients at baseline and at 4 and 24 weeks of treatment, and a later scalp biopsy was taken in several of the tofacitinib-treated patients. immunoSEQ multiplex PCR using 35 Vbeta forward primers and 13 Jbeta reverse primers was used to amplify TCRbeta CDR3 regions. RNA was obtained with the PAXgene miRNA kit for fixed scalp, the miRNeasy kit for PBMCs, and the RNeasy kit for mouse skin. Clonality in the scalp was compared among normal scalp (n=4), patchy alopecia areata scalp (n=8), and alopecia totalis/universalis scalp (n=8). In treated patients, disease severity was measured using the SALT score, which gives the percentage of scalp surface area affected. Scalp tissue and sorted CD4+ and CD8+ peripheral blood T cells from patchy and totalis/universalis alopecia areata patients and from healthy controls were covered by human TCRbeta sequencing. To study T cell clonal expansion in alopecia areata, the researchers applied high-throughput TCRbeta sequencing to both the C3H/HeJ mouse model and human patients. Patients stayed on tofacitinib for 6 to 18 months and then had 6 months of follow-up off drug so that delayed response and recurrence could be assessed.

The V and J ends are trimmed by 5 bases and 3 bases, leaving 14 bases between them. Via the germline V gene, CDR1 is MDHEN and CDR2 SYDVKM. The CDR3 has 15 amino acids, counting the end cysteine and phenylalanine. This entry keeps only the CDR3 DNA: 45 bases, framed from base 1. The sample's time point, from its label and the paper: around 4 weeks on oral tofacitinib. The intended sense of this specimen's treatment or condition label: oral pan-JAK inhibitor, 5-10 mg twice daily. From alopecia areata patients, peripheral blood was collected along with lesional scalp punch biopsies. After PBMCs were isolated by density centrifugation and stained for CD3, CD4 and CD8, a FACSAria was used to sort CD4+ and CD8+ T cells. Study-wide findings and limitations: Tofacitinib significantly lowered scalp clonality and the number of expanded CD8+ clones among the top 100 scalp clones. Higher clonality and more expanded CD8+ clones were observed in lesional scalp than in normal scalp, particularly in alopecia totalis/universalis, a finding suggestive of antigenic drive. Resident alphabeta T cells in normal human skin are also sequenced, complicating scalp TCR repertoire analysis, unlike mouse skin dominated by gammadelta T cells. During tofacitinib treatment, many expanded lesional clones remained in scalp and blood, and this persistence may partly explain relapse after treatment is stopped. Because the treated cohort was small and had just a single nonresponder, larger studies are needed to establish links between baseline CD8+ expansion and response. Compared with mice, TCR sequences shared between patients were less clear, possibly partly because of HLA diversity across the patient population.

The protocol used for the library was the immunoSEQ multiplex PCR assay. RNA was extracted from all samples and reverse transcribed into cDNA as template for TCR sequencing. First-strand cDNA was synthesized using SuperScript III with a 2:1 mix of oligo-dT and random hexamers. Amplification bias was assessed with a synthetic immune receptor repertoire, and residual bias was removed computationally. The authors' analysis ran thus. Raw reads were preprocessed for error removal, and CDR3 was defined according to IMGT conventions as running from the conserved cysteine to phenylalanine. Clonality was calculated as 1 minus Shannon entropy normalized by log2 of the number of productive unique TCRs. Whether scalp clones were CD4 or CD8 was inferred by matching scalp TCRbeta sequences against CD4 and CD8 repertoires sorted from blood. In its TCRdb copy, this immuneACCESS table keeps in-frame sequences only and misses some clones. Where compared with another copy, unresolved V genes explain less than half of these, and the others have no known cause. V, J and clone size reflect that table, while D and trimming were determined from the DNA. This sample comprises roughly 76,000 clones, around 29% of them detected only once. About 15% of the sample rests with the top ten.

The sample consisted of CD8+ T cells sorted from blood, taken at week 4, from a patient treated with tofacitinib. The origin of this receptor is a human donor with alopecia areata. Rearrangement joined TRBV28 to TRBJ2-1; TRBD2 is a possible D gene, resting on 6 matching bases. The DNA sequence is given as TGTGCCAGCAGTCCCCCCAGCGGGCTCTACAATGAGCAGTTCTTC. Translation gives CASSPPSGLYNEQFF.